This TCR beta chain was recorded in a study of cytomegalovirus exposure and HLA in healthy donors. Findings and caveats of the study: The productive fraction for most TCR beta V segments was about 90% or about 30% in an earlier analysis.

Concerning this clone: Its specificity is unknown.

This CDR3 contains 16 residues. The germline V gene has CDR1 MNHEY and CDR2 SMNVEV (reference sequence). V was clipped by 0 bases and J by 6 bases, with 15 bases between them. 60 Vbeta and 13 Jbeta primers were used in PCR. Some clones are missing from TCRdb's copy, which holds only in-frame ones; the method was immunoSEQ multiplex PCR. The sample holds about 160,000 clones, about 78% seen once. The sequencing sample was made of PBMCs. The chain uses TRBV27 and TRBJ2-1, with D maybe TRBD2 (6 bases). The receptor was isolated from a male donor in good health and CMV-seronegative. The CDR3 DNA follows: TGTGCCAGCAGTTTATCGGGGGGATCCCCACGCAATGAGCAGTTCTTC. This sequence encodes CASSLSGGSPRNEQFF.